A selection of T cell receptor beta chains follows, all from one sample in a study of cytomegalovirus exposure and HLA in healthy donors. Sequencing used immunoSEQ multiplex PCR; TCRdb keeps in-frame clones, though not all of them. The table has around 170,000 clones, over 70% seen once; the top ten hold under 9%. The sample consisted of PBMCs. Receptor source: a woman in her thirties or forties in good health and CMV-seropositive. CDR3s include the opening cysteine and the closing phenylalanine or tryptophan. Fields, in order: CDR3 length, V gene, CDR3 protein.

len: 14
v_gene: TRBV5-1
CDR3aa: CASSRTSGGYEQFF

len: 17
v_gene: TRBV7-6
CDR3aa: CASSRFPGQDHNSPLHF

len: 17
v_gene: TRBV5-1
CDR3aa: CASSGSRRATSTDTQYF

len: 13
v_gene: TRBV6-1
CDR3aa: CASSEQLGQGYTF

len: 12
v_gene: TRBV5-1
CDR3aa: CASRSGNTEAFF

len: 15
v_gene: TRBV2
CDR3aa: CASRAWGQGYSPLHF

len: 12
v_gene: TRBV5-1
CDR3aa: CARYGTDPTGTF

len: 15
v_gene: TRBV18
CDR3aa: CASSPQPQGAGEQFF

len: 13
v_gene: TRBV6-1
CDR3aa: CASSGSGAYGYTF

len: 14
v_gene: TRBV4-3
CDR3aa: CASSPRIANYGYTF

len: 18
v_gene: TRBV5-4
CDR3aa: CACRGAAGGSSSYNEQFF